Presented here are 18 T cell receptor beta chains from one specimen sequenced in a study of T cells in narcolepsy. The assay was immunoSEQ multiplex PCR, and TCRdb's table has in-frame clones only and misses some. Among about 30,000 clones listed, about three quarters were seen once. Input material: CD45RA- memory CD4+ T cells from PBMCs. The receptors were sampled from a human donor with narcolepsy.

This rearrangement joins TRBV5-6 to TRBJ1-1; D is ambiguous. The CDR3 extends over 12 amino acids. From germline, CDR1 is SGHDT and CDR2 YYEEEE. The germline V and J ends were trimmed by 1 base and 2 bases, with 3 bases remaining between them. CDR3 sequence reads: CASSLPNTEAFF. The CDR3 coding sequence is TGTGCCAGCAGCTTGCCCAACACTGAAGCTTTCTTT.

The CDR3 is CARNRDSRPYEQYF. The CDR3 bases are TGTGCCAGAAATCGGGACTCGCGACCCTACGAGCAGTACTTC. The gene calls are TRBV7-6 and TRBJ2-7, with D maybe TRBD2 (6 bases). This CDR3 has 14 amino acids. The germline V gene encodes CDR1 SGHVS and CDR2 FNYEAQ. The ends were cut back, 9 bases at V and 2 bases at J, with 17 bases in the middle.

V is TRBV9 and J is TRBJ2-5; 8 bases agree with TRBD2. V dropped 4 bases and J dropped 2; count of bases not matched to a gene: 4. Germline V gene sequence: CDR1 SGDLS, CDR2 YYNGEE. This CDR3 has 14 amino acids. DNA of the CDR3: TGTGCCAGCAGCCCCGGGGGGGCTCAAGAGACCCAGTACTTC. It encodes CASSPGGAQETQYF.

This clone has a single count. The J gene is TRBJ2-3, the V gene TRBV6-1, with D perhaps TRBD2 (7 bases). Germline CDR1 and CDR2: MNHNS and SASEGT. The CDR3 spans 12 residues. Trimming cost V 11 bases and J 5 bases, with 14 bases left between them. The CDR3 DNA sequence: TGTGCCGTACGGGGGGCCGTAGATACGCAGTATTTT. Residues: CAVRGAVDTQYF.

The V gene is TRBV29-1, the J gene TRBJ1-1; possible D gene TRBD1, 6 bases. V was cut by 5 bases and J by 1 base, with 14 bases left in between. The CDR3 loop spans 14 amino acids. Per the germline V gene, CDR1 is SQVTM and CDR2 is ANQGSEA. CDR3 protein: CSVRQAGGNTEAFF. Here the CDR3 DNA reads TGCAGCGTTAGACAGGCCGGTGGGAACACTGAAGCTTTCTTT. The variable domain in full, with the rest retrieved from reference TRBV29-1 and TRBJ1-1, is SAVISQKPSRDICQRGTSLTIQCQVDSQVTMMFWYRQQPGQSLTLIATANQGSEATYESGFVIDKFPISRPNLTFSTLTVSNMSPEDSSIYLCSVRQAGGNTEAFFGQGTRLTVV.

The chain couples TRBV7-3 to TRBJ1-1; D is uncertain. The V and J ends lost 2 bases and 1 base respectively, with 5 bases between them. CDR1 and CDR2 from the germline V gene are SGHTA and FQGTGA. This CDR3 has 13 amino acids. The CDR3 here is CASSLGQNTEAFF. As DNA, the CDR3 is TGTGCCAGCAGCTTAGGGCAGAACACTGAAGCTTTCTTT.

The chain is built from TRBV27 and TRBJ2-5, with TRBD2 matching 7 bases. Trimming cost V 11 bases and J 12 bases; bases outside gene matches: 21. Germline loops: CDR1 MNHEY, CDR2 SMNVEV (reference sequence). The CDR3 length is 14 residues. This CDR3 is CAPSGGRRVGFEYF. The CDR3 DNA reads as TGTGCCCCCTCGGGGGGACGGAGGGTGGGTTTTGAGTACTTC.

This clone was recorded only once. The chain is built from TRBV30 and TRBJ2-7, with a weak D call TRBD2 (6 bases). This CDR3 has 12 amino acids. Trimming removed 8 bases at V and 4 bases at J, with 15 bases between. Germline-derived CDR1 and CDR2 are GTSNPN and SVGIG (reference sequence). For the CDR3, the DNA is TGTGCCCTAGCGAAGGGAGAATACGAGCAGTACTTC. It codes for CALAKGEYEQYF.

This rearrangement joins TRBV5-8 to TRBJ2-1; maybe TRBD2 (6 bases). V was shortened by 8 bases and J by 0 bases, with 12 bases between the two germline ends. Germline V gene sequence: CDR1 SGHTS, CDR2 YDEGEE. The CDR3 runs 14 residues. CDR3 protein: CASDRDFSYNEQFF. The CDR3 region has the DNA TGTGCCAGTGACCGGGACTTCTCCTACAATGAGCAGTTCTTC.

The rearrangement joins TRBV9 to TRBJ2-2; D perhaps matches TRBD1 (6 bases). Germline V gene sequence: CDR1 SGDLS, CDR2 YYNGEE. V dropped 1 base and J dropped 2 bases, with 15 bases sitting between them. The CDR3 has 17 amino acids. The CDR3 DNA follows: TGTGCCAGCAGCGTAAGTTTTGGGGGCCTCAACACCGGGGAGCTGTTTTTT. This encodes CASSVSFGGLNTGELFF.

The V and J genes are TRBV7-3 and TRBJ2-2, with D possibly being TRBD1 (6 bases). Deletions cut 3 bases from V and 8 bases from J, with 7 bases between. Germline CDR1 is SGHTA and CDR2 is FQGTGA. This CDR3 spans 12 amino acids. The CDR3 here is CASSFTGGELFF. CDR3 DNA: TGTGCCAGCAGCTTCACAGGGGGGGAGCTGTTTTTT.

The V and J genes are TRBV2 and TRBJ2-5; 15 bases line up with TRBD2. Per the germline V gene, CDR1 is SNHLY and CDR2 is FYNNEI. V dropped 7 bases and J dropped 2; count of bases not matched to a gene: 5. The CDR3 consists of 16 residues. The DNA for the CDR3 is TGTGCCAGCACCCCCGGACTAGCGGGAGGGCAAGAGACCCAGTACTTC. Translated, it gives CASTPGLAGGQETQYF.

The V and J genes are TRBV5-6 and TRBJ1-5; the match to TRBD1 covers 7 bases. In germline, CDR1 is SGHDT, CDR2 YYEEEE. The CDR3 has 15 amino acids. V trimming: 4 bases; J trimming: 2 bases; junction bases outside the gene matches: 6. This chain's CDR3 is CASSLEGGGNQPQHF. CDR3 nucleotide sequence: TGTGCCAGCAGCCTGGAAGGGGGCGGCAATCAGCCCCAGCATTTT.

CDR3 DNA sequence: TGTGCCAGCAGTTACTCCAGGGTCTACAATGAGCAGTTCTTC. This codes for CASSYSRVYNEQFF. This rearrangement joins TRBV6-5 to TRBJ2-1; perhaps TRBD1 as D (5 bases). The length of the CDR3 is 14 residues. CDR1 and CDR2 from the germline V gene are MNHEY and SVGAGI. The ends were cut back, 0 bases at V and 3 bases at J, with 6 bases in the middle.

The chain uses TRBV10-3 and TRBJ2-7; D possibly corresponds to TRBD1 (6 bases). This CDR3 is built from 15 residues. The V end was cut by 6 bases, the J end by 5 bases, with 20 bases between. Germline-derived CDR1 and CDR2 are ENHRY and SYGVKD. The CDR3 sequence is CAISAAGALIHEQYF. CDR3 DNA: TGTGCCATCAGCGCCGCAGGGGCTTTAATCCACGAGCAGTACTTC.

The chain has TRBV2 and TRBJ1-6; 10 nucleotides match TRBD1. Trimming removed 4 bases from V and 10 bases from J; junction bases left unmatched: 7. This CDR3 is 15 amino acids long. The V gene's germline CDR1 is SNHLY and CDR2 FYNNEI. The CDR3: CASSAPGQGTSPLHF. CDR3 nucleotide sequence: TGTGCCAGCAGTGCTCCGGGACAGGGGACCTCACCCCTCCACTTT.

DNA for the CDR3: TGCGCCAGCAGCTTGGCGGCAGGGTATGACAATGAGCAGTTCTTC. Protein sequence: CASSLAAGYDNEQFF. J is TRBJ2-1 and V is TRBV5-1, with D possibly being TRBD1 (5 bases). This CDR3 is 15 amino acids long. Germline V lookup: CDR1 SGHRS, CDR2 YFSETQ. V lost 0 bases, J lost 5 bases, and 12 bases lay in between.

This sequence joins TRBV19 and TRBJ1-1, with a possible D match to TRBD1 (6 bases). V was pared by 5 bases and J by 4 bases, with 11 bases between. The germline gives CDR1 LNHDA, CDR2 SQIVND (reference sequence). The CDR3 loop spans 13 amino acids. CDR3 region: CASSFPGATEAFF. The CDR3 bases are TGTGCCAGTAGTTTCCCAGGGGCCACTGAAGCTTTCTTT.